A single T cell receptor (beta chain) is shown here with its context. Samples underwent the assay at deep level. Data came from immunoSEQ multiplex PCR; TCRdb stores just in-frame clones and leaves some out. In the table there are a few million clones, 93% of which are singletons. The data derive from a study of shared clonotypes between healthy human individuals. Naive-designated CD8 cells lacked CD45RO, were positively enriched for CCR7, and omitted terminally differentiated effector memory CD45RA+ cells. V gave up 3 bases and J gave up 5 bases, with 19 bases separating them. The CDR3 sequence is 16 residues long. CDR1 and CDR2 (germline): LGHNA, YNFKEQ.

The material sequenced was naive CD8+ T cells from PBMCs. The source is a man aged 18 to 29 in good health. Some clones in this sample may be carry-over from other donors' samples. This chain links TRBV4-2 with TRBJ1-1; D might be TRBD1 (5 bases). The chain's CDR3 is CASSQRTGAQVTEAFF. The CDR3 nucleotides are TGTGCCAGCAGCCAGCGGACCGGGGCCCAGGTTACTGAAGCTTTCTTT.